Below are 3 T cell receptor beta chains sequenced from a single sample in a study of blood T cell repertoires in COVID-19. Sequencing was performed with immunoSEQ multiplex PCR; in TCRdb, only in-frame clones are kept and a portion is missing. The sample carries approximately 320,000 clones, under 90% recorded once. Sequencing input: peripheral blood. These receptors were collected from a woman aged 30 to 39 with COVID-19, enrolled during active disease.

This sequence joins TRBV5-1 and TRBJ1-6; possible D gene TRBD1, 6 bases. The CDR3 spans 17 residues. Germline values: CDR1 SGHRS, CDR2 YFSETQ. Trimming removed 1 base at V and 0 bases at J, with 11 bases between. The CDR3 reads CASSLSTGSSYNSPLHF. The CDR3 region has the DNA TGCGCCAGCAGCTTGTCGACAGGTAGCTCCTATAATTCACCCCTCCACTTT.

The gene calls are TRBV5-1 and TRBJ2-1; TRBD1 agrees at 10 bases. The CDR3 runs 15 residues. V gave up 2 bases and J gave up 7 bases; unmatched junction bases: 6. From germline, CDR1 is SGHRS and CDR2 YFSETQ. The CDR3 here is CASSFDRGLGNEQFF. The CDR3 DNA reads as TGCGCCAGCAGCTTTGACAGGGGGCTAGGGAATGAGCAGTTCTTC.

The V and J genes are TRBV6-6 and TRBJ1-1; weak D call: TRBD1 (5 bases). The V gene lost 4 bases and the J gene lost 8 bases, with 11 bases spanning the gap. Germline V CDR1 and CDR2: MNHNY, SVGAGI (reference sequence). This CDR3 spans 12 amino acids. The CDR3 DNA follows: TGTGCCAGCAGTTTTACAGGCGTGGAAGCTTTCTTT. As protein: CASSFTGVEAFF.